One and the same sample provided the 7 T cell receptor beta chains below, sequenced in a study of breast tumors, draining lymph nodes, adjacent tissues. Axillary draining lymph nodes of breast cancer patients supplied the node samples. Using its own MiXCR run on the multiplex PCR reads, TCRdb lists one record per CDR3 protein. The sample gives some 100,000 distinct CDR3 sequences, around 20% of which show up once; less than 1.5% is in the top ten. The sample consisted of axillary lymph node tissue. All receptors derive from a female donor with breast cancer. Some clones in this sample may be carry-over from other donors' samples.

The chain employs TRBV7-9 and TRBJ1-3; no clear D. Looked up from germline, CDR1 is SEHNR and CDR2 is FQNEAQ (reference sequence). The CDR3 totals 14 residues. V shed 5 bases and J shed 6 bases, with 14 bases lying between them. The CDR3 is CASSRSATENTIYF. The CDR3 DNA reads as TGTGCCAGCAGCCGATCAGCAACCGAAAACACCATATATTTT.

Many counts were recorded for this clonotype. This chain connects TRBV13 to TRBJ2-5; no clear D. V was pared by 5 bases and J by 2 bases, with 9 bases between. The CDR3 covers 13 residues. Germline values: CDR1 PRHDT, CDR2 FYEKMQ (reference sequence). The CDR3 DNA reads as TGTGCCAGCAGCCCCGGGTATCAAGAGACCCAGTACTTC. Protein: CASSPGYQETQYF.

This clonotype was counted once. The CDR3 loop reads CSATGPQVLEGTEAFF. The CDR3 nucleotides read TGCAGTGCCACCGGGCCGCAAGTCTTGGAAGGGACTGAAGCTTTCTTT. The chain couples TRBV20-1 to TRBJ1-1; unclear D gene. The germline CDR1 and CDR2 sequences are DFQATT and SNEGSKA (reference sequence). Trimming took off 6 bases at V and 5 bases at J, with 25 bases between the two ends. This CDR3 contains 16 residues.

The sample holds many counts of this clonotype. The CDR3 protein is CASSDKTGGYLGNTIYF. CDR3 DNA: TGTGCCAGCAGCGACAAAACGGGAGGATATCTGGGAAACACCATATATTTT. The chain recombines TRBV9 with TRBJ1-3; D not resolved. Germline values: CDR1 SGDLS, CDR2 YYNGEE. V was trimmed by 3 bases and J by 4 bases, leaving 20 bases between them. This CDR3 has 17 residues.

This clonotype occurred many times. The CDR3 sequence: CASSLLLAGGPWNEQYF. The CDR3 coding sequence is TGTGCCAGCAGCTTGTTACTAGCGGGAGGGCCTTGGAACGAGCAGTACTTC. The V and J genes are TRBV5-6 and TRBJ2-7; the match to TRBD2 covers 13 bases. Looked up from germline, CDR1 is SGHDT and CDR2 is YYEEEE. This CDR3 region has 17 residues. Unmatched junction bases numbered 9, after V lost 1 base and J lost 5 bases.

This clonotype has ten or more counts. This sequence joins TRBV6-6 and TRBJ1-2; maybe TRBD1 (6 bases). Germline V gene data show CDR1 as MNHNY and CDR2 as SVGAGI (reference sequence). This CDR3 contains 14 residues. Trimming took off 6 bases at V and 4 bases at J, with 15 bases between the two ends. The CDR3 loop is CASSPRTAFYGYTF. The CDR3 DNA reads TGTGCCAGCAGCCCCCGGACAGCCTTCTATGGCTACACCTTC.

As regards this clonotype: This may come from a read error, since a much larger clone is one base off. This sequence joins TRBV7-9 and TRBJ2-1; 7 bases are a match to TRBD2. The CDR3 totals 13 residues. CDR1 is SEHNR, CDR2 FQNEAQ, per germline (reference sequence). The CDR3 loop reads CAGSLREKDEQFF. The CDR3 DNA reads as TGTGCCGGCAGCCTGCGGGAGAAGGATGAGCAGTTCTTC. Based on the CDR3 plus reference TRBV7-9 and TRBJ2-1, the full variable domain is DTGVSQNPRHKITKRGQNVTFRCDPISEHNRLYWYRQTLGQGPEFLTYFQNEAQLEKSRLLSDRFSAERPKGSFSTLEIQRTEQGDSAMYLCAGSLREKDEQFFGPGTRLTVL.